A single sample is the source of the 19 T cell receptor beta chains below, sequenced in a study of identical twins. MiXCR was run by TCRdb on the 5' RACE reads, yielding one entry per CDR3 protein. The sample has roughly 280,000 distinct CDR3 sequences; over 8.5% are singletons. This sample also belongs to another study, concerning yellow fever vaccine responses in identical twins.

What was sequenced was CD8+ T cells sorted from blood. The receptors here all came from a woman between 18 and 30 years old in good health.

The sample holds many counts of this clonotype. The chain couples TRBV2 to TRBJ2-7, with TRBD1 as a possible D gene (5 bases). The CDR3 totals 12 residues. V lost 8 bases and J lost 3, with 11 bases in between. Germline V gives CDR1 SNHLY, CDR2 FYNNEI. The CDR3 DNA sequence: TGTGCCAGCGGGGCACGGCACTACGAGCAGTACTTC. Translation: CASGARHYEQYF. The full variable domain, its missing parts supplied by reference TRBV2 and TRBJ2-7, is EPEVTQTPSHQVTQMGQEVILRCVPISNHLYFYWYRQILGQKVEFLVSFYNNEISEKSEIFDDQFSVERPDGSNFTLKIRSTKLEDSAMYFCASGARHYEQYFGPGTRLTVT.

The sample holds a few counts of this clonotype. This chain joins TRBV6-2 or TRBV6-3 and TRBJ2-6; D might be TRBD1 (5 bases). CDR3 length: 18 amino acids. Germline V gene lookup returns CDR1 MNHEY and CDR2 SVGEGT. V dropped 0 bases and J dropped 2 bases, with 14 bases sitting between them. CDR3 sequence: CASSYSIRDSAGANVLTF. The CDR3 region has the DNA TGTGCCAGCAGTTACTCCATCAGGGATTCTGCTGGGGCCAACGTCCTGACTTTC.

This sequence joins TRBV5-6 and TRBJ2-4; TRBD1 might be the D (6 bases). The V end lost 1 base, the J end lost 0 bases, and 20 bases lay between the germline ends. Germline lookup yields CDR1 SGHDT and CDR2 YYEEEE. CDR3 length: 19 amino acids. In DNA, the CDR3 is TGTGCCAGCAGCTTGCAGGTGCGGCAGGGGATACTAGCCAAAAACATTCAGTACTTC. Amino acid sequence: CASSLQVRQGILAKNIQYF.

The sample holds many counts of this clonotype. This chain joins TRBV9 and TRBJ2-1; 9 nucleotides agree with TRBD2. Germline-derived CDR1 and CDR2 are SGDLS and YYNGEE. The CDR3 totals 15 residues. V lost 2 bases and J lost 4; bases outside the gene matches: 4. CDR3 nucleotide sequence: TGTGCCAGCAGCGTTTTGGCGGGGGGGTACAATGAGCAGTTCTTC. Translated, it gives CASSVLAGGYNEQFF.

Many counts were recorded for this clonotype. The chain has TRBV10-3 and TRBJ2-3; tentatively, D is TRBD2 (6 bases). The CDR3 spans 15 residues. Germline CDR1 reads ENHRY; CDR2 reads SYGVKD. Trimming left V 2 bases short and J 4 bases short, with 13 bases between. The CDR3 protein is CAISEGGNGPDTQYF. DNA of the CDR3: TGTGCCATCAGTGAGGGAGGGAACGGGCCAGATACGCAGTATTTT.

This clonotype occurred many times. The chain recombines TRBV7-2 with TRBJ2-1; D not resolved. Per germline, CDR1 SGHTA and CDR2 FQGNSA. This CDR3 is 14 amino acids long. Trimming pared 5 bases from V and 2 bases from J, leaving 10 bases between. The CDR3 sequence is CASSPSGPYNEQFF. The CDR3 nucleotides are TGTGCCAGCAGCCCCTCCGGCCCCTACAATGAGCAGTTCTTC.

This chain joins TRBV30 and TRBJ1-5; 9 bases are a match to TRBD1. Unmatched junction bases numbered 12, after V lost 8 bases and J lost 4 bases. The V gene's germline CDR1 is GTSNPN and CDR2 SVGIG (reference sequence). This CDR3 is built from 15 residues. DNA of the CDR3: TGTGCCCTTGAAACCGGGACAGGGTTAAATCAGCCCCAGCATTTT. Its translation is CALETGTGLNQPQHF.

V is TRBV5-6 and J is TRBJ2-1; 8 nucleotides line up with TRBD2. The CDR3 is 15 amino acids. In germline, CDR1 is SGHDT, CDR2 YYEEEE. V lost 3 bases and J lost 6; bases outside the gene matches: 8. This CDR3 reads CASSYGGTSFNEQFF. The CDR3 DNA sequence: TGTGCCAGCAGCTATGGAGGGACTAGTTTCAATGAGCAGTTCTTC.

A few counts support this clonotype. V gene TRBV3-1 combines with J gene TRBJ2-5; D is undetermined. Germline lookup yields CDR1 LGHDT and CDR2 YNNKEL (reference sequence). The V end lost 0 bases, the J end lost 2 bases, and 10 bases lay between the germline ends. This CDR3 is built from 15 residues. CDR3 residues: CASSQDLGLQETQYF. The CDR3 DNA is TGTGCCAGCAGCCAAGACTTAGGTCTTCAAGAGACCCAGTACTTC.

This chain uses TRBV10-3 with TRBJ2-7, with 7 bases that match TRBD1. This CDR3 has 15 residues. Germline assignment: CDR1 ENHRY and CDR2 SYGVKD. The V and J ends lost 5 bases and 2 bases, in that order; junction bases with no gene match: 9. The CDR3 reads CAISTRQGDAYEQYF. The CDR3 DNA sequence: TGTGCCATCAGTACCCGTCAGGGGGACGCCTACGAGCAGTACTTC.

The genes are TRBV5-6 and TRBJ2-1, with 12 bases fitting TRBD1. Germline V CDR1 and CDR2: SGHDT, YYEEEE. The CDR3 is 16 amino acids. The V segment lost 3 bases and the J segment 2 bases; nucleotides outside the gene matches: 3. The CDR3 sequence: CASSWGQGAPYNEQFF. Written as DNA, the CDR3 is TGTGCCAGCAGCTGGGGACAGGGGGCGCCCTACAATGAGCAGTTCTTC.

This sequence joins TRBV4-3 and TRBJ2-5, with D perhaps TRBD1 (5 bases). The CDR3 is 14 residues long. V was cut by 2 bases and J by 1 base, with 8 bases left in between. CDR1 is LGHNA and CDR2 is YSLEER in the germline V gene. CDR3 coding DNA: TGCGCCAGCAGCCAATCCAGGGTCCAAGAGACCCAGTACTTC. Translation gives CASSQSRVQETQYF.

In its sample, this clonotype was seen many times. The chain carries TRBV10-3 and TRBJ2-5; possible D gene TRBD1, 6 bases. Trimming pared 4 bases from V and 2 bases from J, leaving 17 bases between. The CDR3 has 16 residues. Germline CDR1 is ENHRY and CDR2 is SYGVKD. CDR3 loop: CAISADPGHHQETQYF. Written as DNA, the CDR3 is TGTGCCATCAGTGCAGATCCGGGACACCATCAAGAGACCCAGTACTTC.

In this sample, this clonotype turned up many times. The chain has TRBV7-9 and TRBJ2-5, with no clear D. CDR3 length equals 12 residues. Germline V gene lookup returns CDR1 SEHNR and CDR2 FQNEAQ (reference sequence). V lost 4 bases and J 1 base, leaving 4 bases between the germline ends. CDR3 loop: CASSSVQETQYF. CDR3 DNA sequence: TGTGCCAGCAGCTCCGTCCAAGAGACCCAGTACTTC.

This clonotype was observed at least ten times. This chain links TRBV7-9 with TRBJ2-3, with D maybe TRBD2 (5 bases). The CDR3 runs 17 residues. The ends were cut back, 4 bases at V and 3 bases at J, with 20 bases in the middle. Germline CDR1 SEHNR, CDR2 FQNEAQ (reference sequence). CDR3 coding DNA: TGTGCCAGCAGCTCTCACCGTACTAGGCCCCCTACAGATACGCAGTATTTT. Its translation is CASSSHRTRPPTDTQYF.

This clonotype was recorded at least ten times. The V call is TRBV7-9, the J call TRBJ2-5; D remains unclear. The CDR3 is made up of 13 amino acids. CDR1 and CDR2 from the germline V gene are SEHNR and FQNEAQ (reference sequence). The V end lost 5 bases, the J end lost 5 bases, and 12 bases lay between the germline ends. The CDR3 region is CASSPPVFETQYF. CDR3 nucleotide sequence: TGTGCCAGCAGCCCACCGGTGTTCGAGACCCAGTACTTC.

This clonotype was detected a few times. CDR3 residues: CASSLGGGGRYEQYF. In nucleotides, the CDR3 is TGTGCCAGCAGCTTGGGAGGAGGGGGTAGATACGAGCAGTACTTC. This chain connects TRBV5-6 to TRBJ2-7; D is perhaps TRBD1 or TRBD2 (6 bases each). From germline, CDR1 is SGHDT and CDR2 YYEEEE. The CDR3 loop spans 15 amino acids. The ends were cut back, 0 bases at V and 4 bases at J, with 14 bases in the middle.

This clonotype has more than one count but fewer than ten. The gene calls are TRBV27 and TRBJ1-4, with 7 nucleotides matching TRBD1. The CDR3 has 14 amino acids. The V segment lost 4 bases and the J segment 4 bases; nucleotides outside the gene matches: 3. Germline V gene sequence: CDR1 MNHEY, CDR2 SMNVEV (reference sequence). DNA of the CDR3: TGTGCCAGCAGTTGGGACAGTTTTAATGAAAAACTGTTTTTT. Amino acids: CASSWDSFNEKLFF.

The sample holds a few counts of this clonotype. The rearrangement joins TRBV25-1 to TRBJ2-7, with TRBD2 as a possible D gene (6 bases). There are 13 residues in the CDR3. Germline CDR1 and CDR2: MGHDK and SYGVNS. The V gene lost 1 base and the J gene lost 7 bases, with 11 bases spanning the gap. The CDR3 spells CASSESGTLEQYF. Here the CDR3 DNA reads TGTGCCAGCAGTGAATCAGGGACTCTGGAGCAGTACTTC.